This T cell receptor (beta chain) was observed in a study of identical twins. TCRdb passed the 5' RACE reads through MiXCR, listing each CDR3 protein once. The data hold some 1,700,000 distinct CDR3 sequences, with about 31% observed a single time. Trimming shortened V by 5 bases and J by 4 bases, and 13 bases separated the two germline ends. The CDR3 runs to 14 residues. The germline V gene has CDR1 MNHEY and CDR2 SMNVEV (reference sequence). This clonotype was seen a few times. The V and J genes are TRBV27 and TRBJ2-3; the D gene is possibly TRBD1 (5 bases). The receptor was isolated from a newborn girl in good health. Sequencing input: cord blood. The CDR3 sequence is CASSPWGPSDTQYF. For the CDR3, the DNA is TGTGCCAGCAGTCCCTGGGGCCCCTCAGATACGCAGTATTTT.